The 15 T cell receptor beta chains reported below all come from one sample, sequenced in a study of identical twins. TCRdb re-called the 5' RACE reads with MiXCR, one entry per CDR3 protein. The profile shows 520,000 or so distinct CDR3 sequences, approximately 22% of them singletons. The data also belong to a second study, concerning T cells expressing NK-cell markers.

The sample was CD4+ T cells sorted from blood. These TCRs come from a woman between 18 and 30 years old in good health.

The CDR3 DNA sequence: TGCGCCAGCAGCTTTATGGGACAGGGGGCCTACGAGCAGTACTTC. This gives the protein CASSFMGQGAYEQYF. This chain uses TRBV5-1 with TRBJ2-7, with TRBD1 matching over 11 bases. Trimming cost V 2 bases and J 2 bases; bases outside gene matches: 3. Germline CDR1 SGHRS, CDR2 YFSETQ. The CDR3 contains 15 residues.

This rearrangement joins TRBV5-1 to TRBJ2-5; TRBD1 aligns across 10 bases. This CDR3 comprises 16 residues. CDR1 and CDR2 (germline): SGHRS, YFSETQ. V lost 4 bases to trimming and J lost 0 bases; unmatched junction nucleotides: 6. The CDR3 nucleotides read TGCGCCAGCAGCCCTGGGGACAGGGGTAACCAAGAGACCCAGTACTTC. As protein: CASSPGDRGNQETQYF.

This clonotype was seen a few times. The J gene is TRBJ2-7, the V gene TRBV27; D gene ambiguous. Germline values: CDR1 MNHEY, CDR2 SMNVEV (reference sequence). CDR3 size: 14 residues. Trimming left V 5 bases short and J 0 bases short, with 11 bases between. The CDR3 spells CASSRRLSSYEQYF. The CDR3 bases are TGTGCCAGCAGTCGCCGCCTGAGCTCCTACGAGCAGTACTTC.

This chain connects TRBV28 to TRBJ2-5; no clear D. The germline CDR1 and CDR2 sequences are MDHEN and SYDVKM. The V and J ends lost 6 bases and 5 bases respectively, with 7 bases between them. The CDR3 covers 11 residues. CDR3 residues: CASRGMETQYF. Written as DNA, the CDR3 is TGTGCCAGCAGGGGGATGGAGACCCAGTACTTC.

J is TRBJ2-7 and V is TRBV7-9; D is ambiguous. The CDR3 extends over 15 amino acids. CDR1 and CDR2 from the germline V gene are SEHNR and FQNEAQ (reference sequence). V gave up 2 bases and J gave up 0 bases, with 11 bases separating them. The CDR3 loop is CASSLRAASSYEQYF. The CDR3 nucleotides read TGTGCCAGCAGCTTAAGGGCCGCTAGCTCCTACGAGCAGTACTTC.

V is TRBV12-3 or TRBV12-4 and J is TRBJ2-5; 7 nucleotides match TRBD2. The CDR3 is 16 residues long. Trimming cost V 6 bases and J 4 bases; bases outside gene matches: 14. The CDR3 loop is CASSLVRGGLGETQYF. The CDR3 DNA is TGTGCCAGCAGCCTGGTGCGGGGTGGACTAGGAGAGACCCAGTACTTC.

This chain links TRBV30 with TRBJ2-7; D gene uncertain. The CDR3 runs 15 residues. V lost 0 bases, J lost 2 bases, and 14 bases lay in between. CDR1 is GTSNPN and CDR2 is SVGIG in the germline V gene (reference sequence). CDR3 sequence: CAWSVKLAYTYEQYF. Written as DNA, the CDR3 is TGTGCCTGGAGTGTAAAATTGGCTTACACCTACGAGCAGTACTTC. Combining the CDR3 with reference TRBV30 and TRBJ2-7 gives the whole variable domain SQTIHQWPATLVQPVGSPLSLECTVEGTSNPNLYWYRQAAGRGLQLLFYSVGIGQISSEVPQNLSASRPQDRQFILSSKKLLLSDSGFYLCAWSVKLAYTYEQYFGPGTRLTVT.

V gene TRBV6-5 combines with J gene TRBJ1-1; D unclear. Germline loops: CDR1 MNHEY, CDR2 SVGAGI. This CDR3 spans 13 amino acids. Trimming cost V 4 bases and J 2 bases, with 8 bases left between them. The CDR3 protein is CASSSPYNTEAFF. As DNA, the CDR3 is TGTGCCAGCAGTTCTCCTTATAACACTGAAGCTTTCTTT.

The V call is TRBV6-4, the J call TRBJ1-4; 7 bases align to TRBD1. CDR3 length equals 19 residues. In germline, CDR1 is MRHNA, CDR2 SNTAGT. The V segment lost 7 bases and the J segment 0 bases; nucleotides outside the gene matches: 17. For the CDR3, the DNA is TGTGCCAGCAAGGGAGGCGAGTACAGGGGTTACACAACTAATGAAAAACTGTTTTTT. Amino acids: CASKGGEYRGYTTNEKLFF.

This clonotype appeared a few times. This rearrangement joins TRBV3-1 to TRBJ1-2; no firm D call. This CDR3 has 16 amino acids. V dropped 0 bases and J dropped 0 bases, with 11 bases sitting between them. Germline V gene lookup returns CDR1 LGHDT and CDR2 YNNKEL (reference sequence). The CDR3 nucleotides are TGTGCCAGCAGCCAAGATGTGACTGCCCCTAACTATGGCTACACCTTC. It codes for CASSQDVTAPNYGYTF.

The gene calls are TRBV20-1 and TRBJ2-7; the D is unclear. V dropped 6 bases and J dropped 3 bases, with 15 bases sitting between them. This CDR3 is 13 amino acids long. The germline CDR1 and CDR2 sequences are DFQATT and SNEGSKA (reference sequence). CDR3 in DNA: TGCAGTGCACCGGTCGCCCCAATCTACGAGCAGTACTTC. Its translation: CSAPVAPIYEQYF.

This clonotype was picked up a small number of times. This chain joins TRBV7-8 and TRBJ2-7; D not resolved. The CDR3 extends over 13 amino acids. Germline V gene data show CDR1 as SGHVS and CDR2 as FQNEAQ. V lost 3 bases and J lost 2, with 8 bases in between. The CDR3 nucleotides are TGTGCCAGCAGCTTTGAACTGACCTACGAGCAGTACTTC. This gives the protein CASSFELTYEQYF. The complete variable domain, with remaining parts taken from reference TRBV7-8 and TRBJ2-7, reads GAGVSQSPRYKVAKRGQDVALRCDPISGHVSLFWYQQALGQGPEFLTYFQNEAQLDKSGLPSDRFFAERPEGSVSTLKIQRTQQEDSAVYLCASSFELTYEQYFGPGTRLTVT.

V is TRBV7-9 and J is TRBJ1-5; a weak D match, TRBD1 (5 bases). The CDR3 covers 15 residues. V lost 5 bases and J lost 0, with 11 bases in between. Germline CDR1 reads SEHNR; CDR2 reads FQNEAQ (reference sequence). CDR3 DNA sequence: TGTGCCAGCAGCGGCGGGGGGAATAGCAATCAGCCCCAGCATTTT. Translated: CASSGGGNSNQPQHF.

In this sample, this clonotype turned up a few times. The gene calls are TRBV4-3 and TRBJ2-7; tentatively, D is TRBD2 (5 bases). Trimming took 0 bases from V and 5 from J, leaving 20 bases between them. Germline CDR1 LGHNA, CDR2 YSLEER. The CDR3 has 17 residues. The CDR3 loop reads CASSQERADRVFDEQYF. As DNA, the CDR3 is TGCGCCAGCAGCCAAGAGAGGGCGGATCGGGTTTTCGACGAGCAGTACTTC.

The chain employs TRBV5-1 and TRBJ2-5, with D perhaps matching TRBD2 (6 bases). Germline CDR1 and CDR2: SGHRS and YFSETQ. Trimming cost V 5 bases and J 6 bases, with 11 bases left between them. CDR3 length: 12 amino acids. Here the CDR3 DNA reads TGCGCCAGCAGTACGGACTACCAGACCCAGTACTTC. Its protein is CASSTDYQTQYF.